A selection of T cell receptor beta chains follows, all from one sample in a study of blood T cell repertoires in COVID-19. Profiling relied on immunoSEQ multiplex PCR, and the TCRdb table lists in-frame clones only, not all of them. Of 110,000 or so clones in the sample, roughly 82% were seen once. The sequencing sample was made of peripheral blood. These receptors originate from a human donor in a cohort sampled during active COVID-19. Both conserved end residues are part of each CDR3. Each record gives: clone size, V gene, J gene, D gene, CDR3 protein, CDR3 DNA. D genes are given only for firm matches. The listing skips clone size in some rows; elsewhere it reads once, few, many or a size class.

clone size: NA; V gene: TRBV3-1/TRBV3-2; J gene: TRBJ2-2; D gene: TRBD2; CDR3 protein: CASSLHSGGASGELFF; CDR3 DNA: TGTGCCAGCAGCCTACATAGCGGGGGGGCATCCGGGGAGCTGTTTTTT
clone size: once; V gene: TRBV7-7; J gene: TRBJ2-5; D gene: NA; CDR3 protein: CASSLGELETQYF; CDR3 DNA: TGTGCTAGCAGCTTAGGGGAGTTGGAGACCCAGTACTTC
clone size: NA; V gene: TRBV7-2; J gene: TRBJ2-2; D gene: TRBD2; CDR3 protein: CASSPRTSVGTGELFF; CDR3 DNA: TGTGCCAGCAGCCCCCGGACTAGCGTAGGAACCGGGGAGCTGTTTTTT
clone size: NA; V gene: TRBV10-3; J gene: TRBJ2-4; D gene: NA; CDR3 protein: CAISEKEGTKNIQYF; CDR3 DNA: TGTGCCATCAGTGAGAAGGAGGGGACCAAAAACATTCAGTACTTC
clone size: NA; V gene: TRBV10-3; J gene: TRBJ2-7; D gene: NA; CDR3 protein: CAIRDTTYEQYF; CDR3 DNA: TGTGCCATCAGAGACACCACCTACGAGCAGTACTTC
clone size: NA; V gene: TRBV19; J gene: TRBJ1-5; D gene: TRBD1; CDR3 protein: CALGQGNQPQHF; CDR3 DNA: TGTGCCCTAGGACAGGGGAATCAGCCCCAGCATTTT
clone size: NA; V gene: TRBV2; J gene: TRBJ1-4; D gene: TRBD1; CDR3 protein: CASNLPKTGINGEKLFF; CDR3 DNA: TGTGCCAGCAACCTTCCCAAGACAGGGATCAATGGCGAAAAACTGTTTTTT
clone size: NA; V gene: TRBV6-5; J gene: TRBJ2-3; D gene: NA; CDR3 protein: CASSYGRTDTDTQYF; CDR3 DNA: TGTGCCAGCAGTTACGGTCGGACAGACACAGATACGCAGTATTTT
clone size: NA; V gene: TRBV6-5; J gene: TRBJ2-7; D gene: NA; CDR3 protein: CASSYRGRDEQYF; CDR3 DNA: TGTGCCAGCAGTTACAGGGGAAGGGACGAGCAGTACTTC
clone size: NA; V gene: TRBV19; J gene: TRBJ2-6; D gene: TRBD1; CDR3 protein: CASSVTGAGANVLTF; CDR3 DNA: TGTGCCAGTAGCGTGACAGGGGCCGGGGCCAACGTCCTGACTTTC
clone size: NA; V gene: TRBV12-3/TRBV12-4; J gene: TRBJ1-2; D gene: NA; CDR3 protein: CASSLGTYGYTF; CDR3 DNA: TGTGCCAGCAGTTTGGGGACATATGGCTACACCTTC
clone size: NA; V gene: TRBV18; J gene: TRBJ2-5; D gene: TRBD1; CDR3 protein: CASSDGTGEETQYF; CDR3 DNA: TGTGCCAGCTCGGACGGTACAGGGGAAGAGACCCAGTACTTC
clone size: NA; V gene: TRBV6-5; J gene: TRBJ2-7; D gene: TRBD1; CDR3 protein: CASSYGQASYEQYF; CDR3 DNA: TGTGCCAGCAGTTACGGACAGGCCTCCTACGAGCAGTACTTC
clone size: NA; V gene: TRBV24-1; J gene: TRBJ2-1; D gene: TRBD2; CDR3 protein: CATSDAGLAGGNYNEQFF; CDR3 DNA: TGTGCCACCAGTGATGCAGGACTAGCGGGGGGGAATTACAATGAGCAGTTCTTC
clone size: NA; V gene: TRBV9; J gene: TRBJ2-3; D gene: TRBD2; CDR3 protein: CASSLQGAGSTDTQYF; CDR3 DNA: TGTGCCAGCAGCCTCCAGGGAGCGGGGAGCACAGATACGCAGTATTTT
clone size: NA; V gene: TRBV9; J gene: TRBJ1-2; D gene: TRBD1; CDR3 protein: CASSSHRGGEGLYGYTF; CDR3 DNA: TGTGCCAGCAGCTCCCACAGGGGGGGTGAAGGTCTCTATGGCTACACCTTC
clone size: NA; V gene: TRBV28; J gene: TRBJ2-5; D gene: NA; CDR3 protein: CASSLWDTKETQYF; CDR3 DNA: TGTGCCAGCAGTCTGTGGGACACCAAAGAGACCCAGTACTTC
clone size: NA; V gene: TRBV3-1/TRBV3-2; J gene: TRBJ1-2; D gene: NA; CDR3 protein: CASSLEGQLYGYTF; CDR3 DNA: TGTGCCAGCAGCCTAGAAGGACAGCTCTATGGCTACACCTTC
clone size: NA; V gene: TRBV24-1; J gene: TRBJ2-1; D gene: NA; CDR3 protein: CATSDERAPGGYNEQFF; CDR3 DNA: TGTGCCACCAGTGATGAGAGGGCACCTGGGGGGTACAATGAGCAGTTCTTC
clone size: few; V gene: TRBV11-2; J gene: TRBJ2-7; D gene: TRBD2; CDR3 protein: CASSRGTNGIYEQYF; CDR3 DNA: TGTGCCAGCAGCCGCGGGACTAACGGGATCTACGAGCAGTACTTC
clone size: NA; V gene: TRBV6-5; J gene: TRBJ2-1; D gene: NA; CDR3 protein: CASGGLYNEQFF; CDR3 DNA: TGTGCCAGCGGAGGACTTTACAATGAGCAGTTCTTC
clone size: NA; V gene: TRBV12-3/TRBV12-4; J gene: TRBJ2-1; D gene: NA; CDR3 protein: CASSTRGEQFF; CDR3 DNA: TGTGCCAGCAGTACTCGGGGAGAGCAGTTCTTC
clone size: NA; V gene: TRBV5-1; J gene: TRBJ2-3; D gene: NA; CDR3 protein: CASSLEGWATDTQYF; CDR3 DNA: TGCGCCAGCAGCTTGGAGGGGTGGGCCACAGATACGCAGTATTTT
clone size: NA; V gene: TRBV6-2/TRBV6-3; J gene: TRBJ2-7; D gene: TRBD2; CDR3 protein: CASSLPLAGASEQYF; CDR3 DNA: TGTGCCAGCAGTTTGCCGCTAGCGGGGGCGAGCGAGCAGTACTTC
clone size: NA; V gene: TRBV7-2; J gene: TRBJ2-7; D gene: TRBD1; CDR3 protein: CASSRDRGDYEQYF; CDR3 DNA: TGTGCCAGCAGCCGGGACAGGGGGGACTACGAGCAGTACTTC
clone size: NA; V gene: TRBV6-5; J gene: TRBJ1-3; D gene: NA; CDR3 protein: CASSPEIARGNTIYF; CDR3 DNA: TGTGCCAGCAGTCCAGAGATTGCGAGGGGAAACACCATATATTTT
clone size: NA; V gene: TRBV5-4; J gene: TRBJ1-2; D gene: NA; CDR3 protein: CASSLKAPGNGYTF; CDR3 DNA: TGTGCCAGCAGCTTGAAGGCACCAGGCAATGGCTACACCTTC
clone size: NA; V gene: TRBV9; J gene: TRBJ2-2; D gene: NA; CDR3 protein: CASSASRRDYSNTGELFF; CDR3 DNA: TGTGCCAGCAGCGCGAGCCGAAGAGACTACTCGAACACCGGGGAGCTGTTTTTT
clone size: NA; V gene: TRBV10-3; J gene: TRBJ1-1; D gene: NA; CDR3 protein: CAISESPSEAFF; CDR3 DNA: TGTGCCATCAGTGAGTCCCCTTCTGAAGCTTTCTTT
clone size: NA; V gene: TRBV24-1; J gene: TRBJ2-6; D gene: NA; CDR3 protein: CATAPAPDSGANVLTF; CDR3 DNA: TGTGCCACCGCCCCCGCTCCAGACTCTGGGGCCAACGTCCTGACTTTC
clone size: NA; V gene: TRBV10-1; J gene: TRBJ2-1; D gene: TRBD2; CDR3 protein: CASSEAGLAGGRSYNEQFF; CDR3 DNA: TGCGCCAGCAGTGAAGCGGGACTAGCGGGGGGCCGCTCCTACAATGAGCAGTTCTTC
clone size: once; V gene: TRBV19; J gene: TRBJ2-3; D gene: NA; CDR3 protein: CASSGGLGLTDTQYF; CDR3 DNA: TGTGCCAGTAGTGGTGGCTTGGGCCTGACAGATACGCAGTATTTT
clone size: NA; V gene: TRBV6-6; J gene: TRBJ2-1; D gene: NA; CDR3 protein: CASTEAVAYNEQFF; CDR3 DNA: TGTGCCAGCACTGAGGCAGTCGCTTACAATGAGCAGTTCTTC
clone size: NA; V gene: TRBV3-1/TRBV3-2; J gene: TRBJ2-7; D gene: TRBD1; CDR3 protein: CASSQGQASYEQYF; CDR3 DNA: TGTGCCAGCAGCCAGGGACAGGCGTCCTACGAGCAGTACTTC
clone size: NA; V gene: TRBV5-1; J gene: TRBJ1-5; D gene: TRBD1; CDR3 protein: CASSLGTGENQPQHF; CDR3 DNA: TGCGCCAGCAGCCTCGGGACAGGGGAAAATCAGCCCCAGCATTTT
clone size: NA; V gene: TRBV6-1; J gene: TRBJ2-1; D gene: NA; CDR3 protein: CASSEGGVTYNEQFF; CDR3 DNA: TGTGCCAGCAGTGAAGGGGGGGTTACCTACAATGAGCAGTTCTTC
clone size: NA; V gene: TRBV6-6; J gene: TRBJ2-1; D gene: NA; CDR3 protein: CASKDSLTPYNEQFF; CDR3 DNA: TGTGCCAGCAAAGACAGTCTTACTCCCTACAATGAGCAGTTCTTC
clone size: NA; V gene: TRBV6-5; J gene: TRBJ1-5; D gene: TRBD1; CDR3 protein: CASSYSQGAGQPQHF; CDR3 DNA: TGTGCCAGCAGTTACTCCCAGGGGGCAGGTCAGCCCCAGCATTTT
clone size: NA; V gene: TRBV5-1; J gene: TRBJ2-1; D gene: NA; CDR3 protein: CASSLGAGTTNEQFF; CDR3 DNA: TGCGCCAGCAGCTTGGGGGCGGGGACCACGAATGAGCAGTTCTTC
clone size: NA; V gene: TRBV6-2/TRBV6-3; J gene: TRBJ2-1; D gene: TRBD2; CDR3 protein: CASSYLRGGLYNEQFF; CDR3 DNA: TGTGCCAGCAGTTACTTGCGCGGGGGGCTCTACAATGAGCAGTTCTTC
clone size: NA; V gene: TRBV7-2; J gene: TRBJ2-7; D gene: NA; CDR3 protein: CASSLEGALSYEQYF; CDR3 DNA: TGTGCCAGCAGCTTAGAAGGGGCACTCTCCTACGAGCAGTACTTC
clone size: NA; V gene: TRBV3-1/TRBV3-2; J gene: TRBJ2-2; D gene: NA; CDR3 protein: CATSIGTGELFF; CDR3 DNA: TGTGCCACCTCCATCGGCACCGGGGAGCTGTTTTTT
clone size: NA; V gene: TRBV9; J gene: TRBJ2-7; D gene: TRBD1; CDR3 protein: CASSAGQVAYEQYF; CDR3 DNA: TGTGCCAGCAGCGCAGGACAGGTCGCCTACGAGCAGTACTTC
clone size: NA; V gene: TRBV6-5; J gene: TRBJ2-7; D gene: TRBD1; CDR3 protein: CASSPGTGIYEQYF; CDR3 DNA: TGTGCCAGCAGTCCCGGGACAGGGATATACGAGCAGTACTTC
clone size: NA; V gene: TRBV6-1; J gene: TRBJ2-5; D gene: NA; CDR3 protein: CASSETGKGETQYF; CDR3 DNA: TGTGCCAGCAGTGAAACAGGAAAGGGAGAGACCCAGTACTTC
clone size: NA; V gene: TRBV19; J gene: TRBJ1-1; D gene: NA; CDR3 protein: CASRGQGDTEAFF; CDR3 DNA: TGTGCCAGTAGGGGCCAGGGCGACACTGAAGCTTTCTTT